This TCR beta chain was identified during a study of T cells after yellow fever vaccination. Study details: Preparing low-cell-number fractions relied on SMART-Seq v4 Ultra Low Input. Study outcomes and limitations: Abundant clonotypes from the bulk population could get into FACS-sorted repertoires as contaminants. Clones from primary vaccination mostly reappeared after the booster (over 95% CD4, about 88% CD8).

Details on this clonotype: Antigen specificity is unknown.

The germline CDR1 and CDR2 sequences are SQVTM and ANQGSEA. Between the trimmed V and J ends, which lost 1 base and 4 bases, there was a span of 13 bases. The CDR3 sequence is 15 residues long. 5'RACE template switching added a universal primer site and UMIs to TCR cDNA. A single record per CDR3 protein comes from TCRdb applying MiXCR to the 5' RACE reads. Of about 230,000 distinct CDR3 sequences in the sample, roughly 6.2% are singletons; the top ten hold approximately 1%. The specimen comprised CD4+ T cells sorted from PBMCs, sampled on the day of the yellow fever booster vaccination. The genes are TRBV29-1 and TRBJ2-2, with D possibly being TRBD1 (7 bases). This sequence was found in a young man who received the YFV17D yellow fever vaccine. The CDR3 sequence is CSVEVQGGRTGELFF. The CDR3 nucleotides read TGCAGCGTTGAAGTCCAGGGGGGCCGCACCGGGGAGCTGTTTTTT.